Listed here are 2 T cell receptor beta chains from one sample, sequenced in a study of response to subunit inactivated influenza vaccine. One entry per CDR3 protein results from TCRdb running MiXCR on the RT-PCR reads. The sample consists of about 570,000 distinct CDR3 sequences, about 11% of them appearing once. These data also featured in a second study, about T cells expressing NK-cell markers. That paper states: The TCR beta cDNA came from 5'RACE template switching with UMIs.

Specimen: PBMCs from blood, collected on the day of vaccination. These receptors were taken from a man aged 45-65 years who received an inactivated influenza vaccine.

There are a few counts of this clonotype. The CDR3 sequence is CASSTGGRGTQYF. CDR3 DNA sequence: TGTGCCAGCAGTACGGGGGGGCGAGGGACCCAGTACTTC. The V and J genes are TRBV28 and TRBJ2-5, with 8 bases fitting TRBD2. Trimming removed 5 bases from V and 7 bases from J; junction bases left unmatched: 6. Germline values: CDR1 MDHEN, CDR2 SYDVKM. This CDR3 is built from 13 residues. Based on the CDR3 plus reference TRBV28 and TRBJ2-5, the full variable domain is DVKVTQSSRYLVKRTGEKVFLECVQDMDHENMFWYRQDPGLGLRLIYFSYDVKMKEKGDIPEGYSVSREKKERFSLILESASTNQTSMYLCASSTGGRGTQYFGPGTRLLVL.

This clonotype was observed at least ten times. The V call is TRBV20-1, the J call TRBJ2-7; D possibly matches TRBD1 or TRBD2 (5 bases each). Trimming took 3 bases from V and 4 from J, leaving 10 bases between them. In germline, CDR1 is DFQATT, CDR2 SNEGSKA (reference sequence). The CDR3 covers 12 residues. The CDR3 nucleotides are TGCAGTGCTAGTGTAGGGACGTACGAGCAGTACTTC. Translation gives CSASVGTYEQYF.